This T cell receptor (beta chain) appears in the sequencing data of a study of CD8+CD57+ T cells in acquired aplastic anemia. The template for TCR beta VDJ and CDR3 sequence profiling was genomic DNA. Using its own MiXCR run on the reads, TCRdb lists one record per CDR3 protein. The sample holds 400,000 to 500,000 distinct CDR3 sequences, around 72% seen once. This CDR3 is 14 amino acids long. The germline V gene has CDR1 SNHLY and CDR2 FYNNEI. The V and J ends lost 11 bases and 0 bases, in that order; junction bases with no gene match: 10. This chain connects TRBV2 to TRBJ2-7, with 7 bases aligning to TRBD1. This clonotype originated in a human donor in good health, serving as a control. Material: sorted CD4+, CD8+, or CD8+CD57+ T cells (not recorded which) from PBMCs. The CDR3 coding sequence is TGTGCCGGCGCCCCCGACAGGGTCTCCTACGAGCAGTACTTC. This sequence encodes CAGAPDRVSYEQYF.